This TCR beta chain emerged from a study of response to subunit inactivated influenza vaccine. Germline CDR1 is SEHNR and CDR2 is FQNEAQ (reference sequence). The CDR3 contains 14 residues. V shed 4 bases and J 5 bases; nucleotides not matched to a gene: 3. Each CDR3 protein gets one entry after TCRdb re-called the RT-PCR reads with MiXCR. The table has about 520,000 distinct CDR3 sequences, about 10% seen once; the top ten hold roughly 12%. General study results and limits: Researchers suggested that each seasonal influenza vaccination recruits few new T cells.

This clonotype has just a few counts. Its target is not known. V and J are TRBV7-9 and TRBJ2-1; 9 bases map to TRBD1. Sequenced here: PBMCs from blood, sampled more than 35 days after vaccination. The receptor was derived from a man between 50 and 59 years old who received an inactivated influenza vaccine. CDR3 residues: CASSSGTGHNEQFF. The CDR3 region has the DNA TGTGCCAGCAGCTCCGGGACAGGGCACAATGAGCAGTTCTTC.